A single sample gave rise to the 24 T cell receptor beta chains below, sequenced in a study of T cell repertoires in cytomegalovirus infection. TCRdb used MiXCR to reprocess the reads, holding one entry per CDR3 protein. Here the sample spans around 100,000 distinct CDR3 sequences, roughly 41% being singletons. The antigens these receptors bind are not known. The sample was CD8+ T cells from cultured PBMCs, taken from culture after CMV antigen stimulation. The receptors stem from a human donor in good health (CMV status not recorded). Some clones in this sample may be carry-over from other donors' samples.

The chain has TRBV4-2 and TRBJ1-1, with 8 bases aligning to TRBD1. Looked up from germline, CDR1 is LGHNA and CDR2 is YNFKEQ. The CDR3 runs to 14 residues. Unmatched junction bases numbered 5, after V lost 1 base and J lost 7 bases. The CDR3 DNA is TGTGCCAGCAGCCAAGGGGGGACAGGATATGAAGCTTTCTTT. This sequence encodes CASSQGGTGYEAFF.

CDR3 protein: CSVEGDNTYEQYF. The CDR3 region has the DNA TGCAGCGTTGAGGGGGACAACACCTACGAGCAGTACTTC. This sequence joins TRBV29-1 and TRBJ2-7; D might be TRBD1 (6 bases). CDR3 length: 13 residues. V was shortened by 3 bases and J by 2 bases, with 11 bases between the two germline ends. The germline gives CDR1 SQVTM, CDR2 ANQGSEA.

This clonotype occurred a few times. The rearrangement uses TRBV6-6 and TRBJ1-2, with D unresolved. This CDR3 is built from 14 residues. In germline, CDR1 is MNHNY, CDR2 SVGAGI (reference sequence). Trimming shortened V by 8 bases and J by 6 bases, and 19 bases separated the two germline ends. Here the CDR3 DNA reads TGTGCCAGCCGCTACCAGACCAACCTCCATGGCTACACCTTC. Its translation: CASRYQTNLHGYTF.

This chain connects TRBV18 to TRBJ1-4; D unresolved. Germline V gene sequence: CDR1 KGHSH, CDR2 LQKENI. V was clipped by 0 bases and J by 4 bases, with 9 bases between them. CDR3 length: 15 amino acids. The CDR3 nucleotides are TGTGCCAGCTCACCACCGGCTGACTTTAATGAAAAACTGTTTTTT. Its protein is CASSPPADFNEKLFF.

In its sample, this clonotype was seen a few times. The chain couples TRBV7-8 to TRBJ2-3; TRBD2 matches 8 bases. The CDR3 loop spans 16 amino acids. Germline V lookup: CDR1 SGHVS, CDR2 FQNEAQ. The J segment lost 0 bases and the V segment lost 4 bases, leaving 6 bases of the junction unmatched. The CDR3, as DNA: TGTGCCAGCAGCTCCGAGACTAGCGTAAGCACAGATACGCAGTATTTT. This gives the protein CASSSETSVSTDTQYF.

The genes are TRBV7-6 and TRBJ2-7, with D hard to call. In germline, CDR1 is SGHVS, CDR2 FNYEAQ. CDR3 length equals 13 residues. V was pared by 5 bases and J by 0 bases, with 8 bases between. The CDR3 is CASSPDGSYEQYF. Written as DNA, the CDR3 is TGTGCCAGCAGCCCAGACGGCTCCTACGAGCAGTACTTC.

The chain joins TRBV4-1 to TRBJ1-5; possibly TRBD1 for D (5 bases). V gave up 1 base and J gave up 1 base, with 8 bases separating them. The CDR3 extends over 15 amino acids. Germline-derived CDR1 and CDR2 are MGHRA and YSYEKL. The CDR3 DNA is TGCGCCAGCAGCCAAGCAGGGCCGAGCAATCAGCCCCAGCATTTT. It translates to CASSQAGPSNQPQHF.

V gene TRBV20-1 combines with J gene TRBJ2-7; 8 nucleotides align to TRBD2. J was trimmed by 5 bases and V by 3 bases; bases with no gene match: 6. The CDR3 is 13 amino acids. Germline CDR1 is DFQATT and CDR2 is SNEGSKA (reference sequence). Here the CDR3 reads CSASGLAGNEQYF. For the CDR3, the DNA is TGCAGTGCTAGTGGGCTAGCGGGTAACGAGCAGTACTTC.

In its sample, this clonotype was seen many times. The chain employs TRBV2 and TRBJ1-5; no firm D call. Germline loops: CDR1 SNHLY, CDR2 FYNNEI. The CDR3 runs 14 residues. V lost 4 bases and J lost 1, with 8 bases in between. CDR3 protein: CASSVSHSNQPQHF. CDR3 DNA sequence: TGTGCCAGCAGTGTCTCACACAGCAATCAGCCCCAGCATTTT.

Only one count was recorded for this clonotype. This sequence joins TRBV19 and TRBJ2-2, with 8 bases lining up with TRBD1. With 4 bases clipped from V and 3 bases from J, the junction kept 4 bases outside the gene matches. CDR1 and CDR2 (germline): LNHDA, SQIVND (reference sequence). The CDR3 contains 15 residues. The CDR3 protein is CASSRQGADTGELFF. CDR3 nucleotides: TGTGCCAGTAGTAGGCAGGGGGCCGACACCGGGGAGCTGTTTTTT.

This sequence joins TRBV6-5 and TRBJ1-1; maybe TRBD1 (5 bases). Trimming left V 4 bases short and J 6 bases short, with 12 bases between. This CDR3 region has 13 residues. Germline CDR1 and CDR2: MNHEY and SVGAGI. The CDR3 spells CASSFSGTAEAFF. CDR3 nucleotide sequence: TGTGCCAGCAGTTTTTCGGGGACCGCTGAAGCTTTCTTT.

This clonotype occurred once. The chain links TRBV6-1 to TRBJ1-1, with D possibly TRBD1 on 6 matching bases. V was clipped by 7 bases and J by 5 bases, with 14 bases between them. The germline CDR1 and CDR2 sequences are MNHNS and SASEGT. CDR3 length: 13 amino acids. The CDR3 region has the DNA TGTGCCAGCACCACAGGGTGGGGAACTGAAGCTTTCTTT. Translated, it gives CASTTGWGTEAFF.

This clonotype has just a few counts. CDR3 sequence: CASSSPVRAGLASTDTQYF. The CDR3 bases are TGTGCCAGCAGCTCCCCGGTACGAGCGGGGCTCGCTAGCACAGATACGCAGTATTTT. The chain combines TRBV28 with TRBJ2-3, with 7 bases matching TRBD2. The CDR3 is 19 residues long. Germline V CDR1 and CDR2: MDHEN, SYDVKM. V shed 6 bases and J 0 bases; nucleotides not matched to a gene: 18.

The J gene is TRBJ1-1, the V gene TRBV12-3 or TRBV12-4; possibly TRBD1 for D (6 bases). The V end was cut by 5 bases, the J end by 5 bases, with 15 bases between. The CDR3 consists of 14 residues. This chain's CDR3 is CASSPNRVQTEAFF. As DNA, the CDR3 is TGTGCCAGCAGTCCCAACAGGGTACAGACTGAAGCTTTCTTT.

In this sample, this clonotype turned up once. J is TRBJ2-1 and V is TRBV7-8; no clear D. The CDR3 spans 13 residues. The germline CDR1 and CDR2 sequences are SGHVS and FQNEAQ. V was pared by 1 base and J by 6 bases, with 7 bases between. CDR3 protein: CASSLDSVNEQFF. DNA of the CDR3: TGTGCCAGCAGCTTAGATTCGGTCAATGAGCAGTTCTTC.

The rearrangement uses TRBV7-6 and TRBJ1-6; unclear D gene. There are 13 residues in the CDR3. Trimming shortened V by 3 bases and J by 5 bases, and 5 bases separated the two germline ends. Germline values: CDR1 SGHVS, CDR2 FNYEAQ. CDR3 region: CASSFDHNSPLHF. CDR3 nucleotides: TGTGCCAGCAGCTTTGACCATAATTCACCCCTCCACTTT.

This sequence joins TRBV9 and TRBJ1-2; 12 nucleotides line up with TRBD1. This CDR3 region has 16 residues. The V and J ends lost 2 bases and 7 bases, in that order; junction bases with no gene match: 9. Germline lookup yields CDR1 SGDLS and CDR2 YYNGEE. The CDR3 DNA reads TGTGCCAGCAGCGTCGATGAGGGGGACAGGGGGCTTGGCTACACCTTC. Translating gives CASSVDEGDRGLGYTF.

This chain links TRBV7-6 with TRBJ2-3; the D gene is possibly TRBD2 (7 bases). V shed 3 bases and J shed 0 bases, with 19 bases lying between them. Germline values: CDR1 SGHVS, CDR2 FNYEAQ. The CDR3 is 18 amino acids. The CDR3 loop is CASSFSRGASASTDTQYF. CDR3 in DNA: TGTGCCAGCAGCTTCTCTCGGGGGGCCAGTGCTAGCACAGATACGCAGTATTTT.

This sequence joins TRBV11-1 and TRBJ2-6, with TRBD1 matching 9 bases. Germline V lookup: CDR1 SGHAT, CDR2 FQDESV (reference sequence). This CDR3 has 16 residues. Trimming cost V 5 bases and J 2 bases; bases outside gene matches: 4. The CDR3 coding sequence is TGTGCCAGCAGCAACACAGGGGGCCCTGGGGCCAACGTCCTGACTTTC. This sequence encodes CASSNTGGPGANVLTF.

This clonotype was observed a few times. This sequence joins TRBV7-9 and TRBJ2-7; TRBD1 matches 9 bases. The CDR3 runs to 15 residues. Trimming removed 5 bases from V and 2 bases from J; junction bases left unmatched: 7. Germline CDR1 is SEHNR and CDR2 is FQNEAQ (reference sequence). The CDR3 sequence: CASSTGDRDPYEQYF. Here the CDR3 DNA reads TGTGCCAGCAGCACGGGGGACAGGGACCCCTACGAGCAGTACTTC. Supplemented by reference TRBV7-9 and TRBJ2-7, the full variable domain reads DTGVSQNPRHKITKRGQNVTFRCDPISEHNRLYWYRQTLGQGPEFLTYFQNEAQLEKSRLLSDRFSAERPKGSFSTLEIQRTEQGDSAMYLCASSTGDRDPYEQYFGPGTRLTVT.

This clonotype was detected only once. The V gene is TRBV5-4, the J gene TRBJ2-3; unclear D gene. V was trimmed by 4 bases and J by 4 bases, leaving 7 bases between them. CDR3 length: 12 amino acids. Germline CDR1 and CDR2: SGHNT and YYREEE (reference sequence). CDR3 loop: CASSGEADTQYF. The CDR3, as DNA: TGTGCCAGCAGCGGCGAGGCAGATACGCAGTATTTT.

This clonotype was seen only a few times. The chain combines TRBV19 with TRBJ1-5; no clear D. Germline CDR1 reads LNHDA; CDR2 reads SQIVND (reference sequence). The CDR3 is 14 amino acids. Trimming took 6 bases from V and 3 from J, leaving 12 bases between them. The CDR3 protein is CASSSDGYNQPQHF. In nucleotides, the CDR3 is TGTGCCAGTAGCTCCGACGGGTACAATCAGCCCCAGCATTTT.

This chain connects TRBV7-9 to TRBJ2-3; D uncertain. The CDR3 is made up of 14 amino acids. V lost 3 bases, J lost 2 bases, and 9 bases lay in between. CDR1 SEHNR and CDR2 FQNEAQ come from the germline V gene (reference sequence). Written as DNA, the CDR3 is TGTGCCAGCAGCTTTTATACCCACACAGATACGCAGTATTTT. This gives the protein CASSFYTHTDTQYF.

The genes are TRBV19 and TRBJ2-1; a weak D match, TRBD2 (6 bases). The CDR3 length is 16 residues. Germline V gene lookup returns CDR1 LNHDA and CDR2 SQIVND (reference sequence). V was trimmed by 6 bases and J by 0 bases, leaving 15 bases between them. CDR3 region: CASSSLAQYSYNEQFF. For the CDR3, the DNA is TGTGCCAGTAGCAGCCTAGCGCAATACTCCTACAATGAGCAGTTCTTC.